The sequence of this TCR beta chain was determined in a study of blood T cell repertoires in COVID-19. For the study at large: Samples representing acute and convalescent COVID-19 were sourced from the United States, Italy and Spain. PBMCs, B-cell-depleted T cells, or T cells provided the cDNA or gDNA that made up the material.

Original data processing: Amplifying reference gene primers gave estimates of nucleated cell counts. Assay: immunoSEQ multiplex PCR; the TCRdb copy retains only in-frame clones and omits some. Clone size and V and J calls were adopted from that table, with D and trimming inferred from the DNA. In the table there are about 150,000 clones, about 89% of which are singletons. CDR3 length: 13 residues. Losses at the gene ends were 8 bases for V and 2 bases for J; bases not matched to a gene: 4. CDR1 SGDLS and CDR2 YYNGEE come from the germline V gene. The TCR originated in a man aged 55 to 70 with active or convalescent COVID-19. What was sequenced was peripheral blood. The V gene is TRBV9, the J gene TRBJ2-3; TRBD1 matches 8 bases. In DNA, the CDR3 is TGTGCCAGTCGGGACAGGATCACAGATACGCAGTATTTT. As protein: CASRDRITDTQYF.